Below, 14 T cell receptor beta chains from the same sample are listed, as sequenced in a study of blood T cells in healthy people across ages. Next came a second PCR, run for about 6 to 12 cycles, which used a sample-barcoded 5' primer along with a J-beta primer mix. TCRdb recomputed calls from the 5' RACE reads with MiXCR, one row per CDR3 protein. Of approximately 730,000 distinct CDR3 sequences in the sample, roughly 44% are singletons; the top ten hold under 25%. Specimen: blood. Every receptor here comes from an older woman in good health.

The V call is TRBV6-1, the J call TRBJ2-5, with a possible D match to TRBD1 (6 bases). V dropped 6 bases and J dropped 7 bases, with 9 bases sitting between them. The CDR3 is 11 amino acids. Looked up from germline, CDR1 is MNHNS and CDR2 is SASEGT. CDR3 region: CASSGDMTQYF. Written as DNA, the CDR3 is TGTGCCAGCAGCGGGGACATGACCCAGTACTTC.

The gene calls are TRBV29-1 and TRBJ2-5; D might be TRBD2 (5 bases). The V end lost 5 bases, the J end lost 4 bases, and 11 bases lay between the germline ends. CDR3 length: 12 residues. The germline V gene has CDR1 SQVTM and CDR2 ANQGSEA. CDR3 loop: CSVSLEGETQYF. In DNA, the CDR3 is TGCAGCGTTTCCCTAGAGGGAGAGACCCAGTACTTC.

About this clonotype itself: Germline and junction disagree at one end, which may indicate a read error. The chain links TRBV29-1 to TRBJ1-1; D remains ambiguous. This CDR3 has 12 residues. Germline V gene lookup returns CDR1 SQVTM and CDR2 ANQGSEA. CDR3 in DNA: TGCAGCGTTGCCGACGTGAACACTGAGGCTTTCTTT. Protein: CSVADVNTEAFF. The full variable domain, in which reference TRBV29-1 and TRBJ1-1 provide the parts outside the CDR3, is SAVISQKPSRDICQRGTSLTIQCQVDSQVTMMFWYRQQPGQSLTLIATANQGSEATYESGFVIDKFPISRPNLTFSTLTVSNMSPEDSSIYLCSVADVNTEAFFGQGTRLTVV.

The chain is built from TRBV7-2 and TRBJ2-3; 8 bases are a match to TRBD2. The CDR3 has 15 amino acids. V dropped 2 bases and J dropped 6; count of bases not matched to a gene: 7. Germline lookup yields CDR1 SGHTA and CDR2 FQGNSA. CDR3 in amino acids: CASSLMSGSFDTQYF. CDR3 coding DNA: TGTGCCAGCAGCTTAATGAGCGGGAGCTTCGATACGCAGTATTTT.

This clonotype occurred a few times. V gene TRBV5-1 combines with J gene TRBJ2-5; 8 bases agree with TRBD1. V gave up 2 bases and J gave up 3 bases; unmatched junction bases: 6. Germline values: CDR1 SGHRS, CDR2 YFSETQ. The CDR3 is made up of 15 amino acids. CDR3 nucleotide sequence: TGCGCCAGCAGCTTCAGGGGGCCTATGGAAGAGACCCAGTACTTC. Residues: CASSFRGPMEETQYF.

This clonotype was detected a few times. V usage is TRBV29-1 and J usage is TRBJ1-5, with TRBD1 matching 8 bases. V trimming: 6 bases; J trimming: 5 bases; junction bases outside the gene matches: 12. CDR1 is SQVTM and CDR2 is ANQGSEA in the germline V gene. CDR3 length equals 15 residues. The CDR3 nucleotides are TGCAGCGTATCACAGGGGGGTGAATTCGATCAGCCCCAGCATTTT. Its protein is CSVSQGGEFDQPQHF.

The chain employs TRBV20-1 and TRBJ1-4; D call uncertain. V gave up 3 bases and J gave up 3 bases, with 14 bases separating them. The CDR3 runs to 15 residues. CDR1 and CDR2 from the germline V gene are DFQATT and SNEGSKA (reference sequence). CDR3 sequence reads: CSARGGVKPNEKLFF. CDR3 sequence (DNA): TGCAGTGCTAGGGGCGGGGTAAAGCCTAATGAAAAACTGTTTTTT.

A few counts support this clonotype. V and J are TRBV27 and TRBJ1-2, with 8 bases identical to TRBD1. CDR1 is MNHEY and CDR2 is SMNVEV in the germline V gene (reference sequence). The V gene end was trimmed by 5 bases and the J gene end by 8 bases; junction bases not matched to a gene: 13. This CDR3 region has 15 residues. The CDR3 sequence: CASSPTPDRVVGYTF. CDR3 nucleotides: TGTGCCAGCAGTCCGACCCCGGACAGGGTTGTAGGCTACACCTTC.

This clonotype was detected a few times. The chain links TRBV12-3 or TRBV12-4 to TRBJ2-1, with D possibly matching TRBD1 (5 bases). This CDR3 comprises 13 residues. The germline V and J ends were trimmed by 5 bases and 9 bases, with 14 bases remaining between them. The CDR3 nucleotides read TGTGCCAGCAGTCCGGCCAGGGTGGGTGAGCAGTTCTTC. This sequence encodes CASSPARVGEQFF.

A word on this clonotype: One end of the junction varies from germline; a read error may be responsible. The rearrangement joins TRBV10-2 to TRBJ1-6; a weak D match, TRBD1 (5 bases). The CDR3 has 15 amino acids. Germline loops: CDR1 WSHSY, CDR2 SAAADI. The CDR3 protein is CAGSEAGGVNSPLHF. The DNA for the CDR3 is TGCGCCGGCAGTGAGGCTGGGGGTGTTAATTCACCCCTCCACTTT.

This clonotype appeared a few times. The chain links TRBV12-3 or TRBV12-4 to TRBJ1-1; 7 nucleotides agree with TRBD1. V lost 5 bases, J lost 0 bases, and 3 bases stayed unmatched. The CDR3 is 14 amino acids. CDR3 DNA: TGTGCCAGCAGTACAACAGGGGTGAACACTGAAGCTTTCTTT. This encodes CASSTTGVNTEAFF.

This clonotype is judged medium-sized. V usage is TRBV20-1 and J usage is TRBJ2-6; D is unclear. The CDR3 runs 16 residues. Germline CDR1 DFQATT, CDR2 SNEGSKA (reference sequence). Trimming took off 2 bases at V and 0 bases at J, with 11 bases between the two ends. The DNA of the CDR3 is TGCAGTGCTAGAAGTCCCAGGAGCTCTGGGGCCAACGTCCTGACTTTC. Amino acids: CSARSPRSSGANVLTF.

The chain links TRBV20-1 to TRBJ2-5; 7 bases align to TRBD2. The CDR3 is 14 amino acids. V was pared by 0 bases and J by 5 bases, with 6 bases of the junction left unmatched. The germline CDR1 and CDR2 sequences are DFQATT and SNEGSKA (reference sequence). CDR3 amino acids: CSARDGGEGETQYF. The CDR3 nucleotides read TGCAGTGCTAGAGATGGGGGGGAAGGGGAGACCCAGTACTTC.

With regard to this clonotype: This may be a read error: a much more frequent sequence differs by one nucleotide. The chain is built from TRBV7-2 and TRBJ1-2; 7 bases align to TRBD1. Per germline, CDR1 SGHTA and CDR2 FQGNSA. The CDR3 is 16 amino acids. The CDR3 is CASSLSAGQGGWGCTF. As DNA, the CDR3 is TGTGCCAGCAGCTTATCCGCCGGCCAGGGGGGTTGGGGCTGCACCTTC.